The subject of this entry is one T cell receptor (beta chain). Its specificity is not known. This entry belongs to a study of T cell repertoires in cytomegalovirus infection. Study-level information: Public TCR beta signatures were indicative of both CMV infection and a matching HLA type.

Trimming removed 2 bases from V and 2 bases from J; junction bases left unmatched: 2. The CDR3 length is 14 residues. Per the germline V gene, CDR1 is MGHDK and CDR2 is SYGVNS. Study results and caveats: Dominating the ex vivo response were HLA-C-restricted CMV-specific TCR beta clonotypes. Carriage of CMV together with the relevant HLA was identifiable through cumulative public TCR beta family frequency.

TCRdb passed the reads through MiXCR, listing each CDR3 protein once. The profile shows about 180,000 distinct CDR3 sequences, approximately 14% of them singletons. The receptor was derived from a human donor in good health (CMV status not recorded). Some clones in this sample may be carry-over from other donors' samples. Sequences were obtained from PBMCs. V gene TRBV25-1 combines with J gene TRBJ1-2, with 7 positions matching TRBD1. The CDR3 is CASSEAGQNYGYTF. CDR3 DNA: TGTGCCAGCAGTGAAGCGGGACAGAACTATGGCTACACCTTC.